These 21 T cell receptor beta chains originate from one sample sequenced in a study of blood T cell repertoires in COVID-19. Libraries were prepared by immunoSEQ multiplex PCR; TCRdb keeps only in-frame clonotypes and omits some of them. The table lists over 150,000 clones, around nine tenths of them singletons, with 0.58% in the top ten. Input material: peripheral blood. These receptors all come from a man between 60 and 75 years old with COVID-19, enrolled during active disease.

CDR3: CASSLRLAQEETQYF. The DNA for the CDR3 is TGTGCCAGCAGCTTGAGATTAGCGCAGGAAGAGACCCAGTACTTC. This chain uses TRBV7-9 with TRBJ2-5; D might be TRBD2 (5 bases). This CDR3 contains 15 residues. Looked up from germline, CDR1 is SEHNR and CDR2 is FQNEAQ (reference sequence). Trimming shortened V by 3 bases and J by 3 bases, and 14 bases separated the two germline ends.

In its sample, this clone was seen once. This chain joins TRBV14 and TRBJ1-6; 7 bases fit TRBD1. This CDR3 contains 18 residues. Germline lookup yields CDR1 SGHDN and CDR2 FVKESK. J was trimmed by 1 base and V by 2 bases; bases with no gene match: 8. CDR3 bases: TGTGCCAGCAGCCAATTTCCGACAGGGAATTCCTATAATTCACCCCTCCACTTT. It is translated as CASSQFPTGNSYNSPLHF.

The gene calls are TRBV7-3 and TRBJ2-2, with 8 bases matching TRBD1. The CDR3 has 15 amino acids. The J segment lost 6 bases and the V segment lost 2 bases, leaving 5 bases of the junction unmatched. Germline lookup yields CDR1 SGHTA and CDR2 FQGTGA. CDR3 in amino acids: CASSLRTGLSGELFF. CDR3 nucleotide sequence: TGTGCCAGCAGCTTACGGACAGGGCTGTCCGGGGAGCTGTTTTTT.

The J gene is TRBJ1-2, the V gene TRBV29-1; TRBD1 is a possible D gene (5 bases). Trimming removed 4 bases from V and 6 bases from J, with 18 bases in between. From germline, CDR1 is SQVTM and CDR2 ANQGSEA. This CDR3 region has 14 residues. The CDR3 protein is CSVVDQGSGNGYTF. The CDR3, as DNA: TGCAGCGTTGTTGACCAGGGAAGTGGAAATGGCTACACCTTC. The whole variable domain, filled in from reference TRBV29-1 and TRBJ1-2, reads SAVISQKPSRDICQRGTSLTIQCQVDSQVTMMFWYRQQPGQSLTLIATANQGSEATYESGFVIDKFPISRPNLTFSTLTVSNMSPEDSSIYLCSVVDQGSGNGYTFGSGTRLTVV.

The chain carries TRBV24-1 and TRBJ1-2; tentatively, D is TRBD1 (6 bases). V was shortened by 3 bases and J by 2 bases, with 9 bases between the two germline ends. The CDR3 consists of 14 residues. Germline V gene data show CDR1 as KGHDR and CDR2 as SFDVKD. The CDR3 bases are TGTGCCACCAGTGATATCGGACAGAACTATGGCTACACCTTC. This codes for CATSDIGQNYGYTF.

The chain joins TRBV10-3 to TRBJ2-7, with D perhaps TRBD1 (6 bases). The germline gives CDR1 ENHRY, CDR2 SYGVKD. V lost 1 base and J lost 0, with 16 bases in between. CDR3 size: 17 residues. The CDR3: CAISEFLDRSSSYEQYF. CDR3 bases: TGTGCCATCAGTGAGTTCTTAGACAGGTCGAGCTCCTACGAGCAGTACTTC.

CDR3 coding DNA: TGTGCCAGCAGCCTTTTAGGGACAGCCAAAATGAACACTGAAGCTTTCTTT. Its protein is CASSLLGTAKMNTEAFF. This chain connects TRBV27 to TRBJ1-1; the match to TRBD1 covers 7 bases. J was trimmed by 0 bases and V by 6 bases; bases with no gene match: 13. This CDR3 contains 17 residues. Germline V gene sequence: CDR1 MNHEY, CDR2 SMNVEV (reference sequence).

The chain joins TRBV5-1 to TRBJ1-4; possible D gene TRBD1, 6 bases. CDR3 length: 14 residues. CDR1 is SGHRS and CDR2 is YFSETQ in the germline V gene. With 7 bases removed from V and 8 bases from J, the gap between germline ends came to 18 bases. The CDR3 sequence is CASHGGGAQEKLFF. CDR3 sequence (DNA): TGCGCCAGCCATGGTGGGGGGGCGCAGGAAAAACTGTTTTTT.

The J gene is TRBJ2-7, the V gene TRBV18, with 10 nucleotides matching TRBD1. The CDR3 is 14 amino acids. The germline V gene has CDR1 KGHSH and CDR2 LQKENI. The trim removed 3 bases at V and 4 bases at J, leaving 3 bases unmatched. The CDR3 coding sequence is TGTGCCAGCTCACCGGGACAGGGGAGATACGAGCAGTACTTC. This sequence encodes CASSPGQGRYEQYF.

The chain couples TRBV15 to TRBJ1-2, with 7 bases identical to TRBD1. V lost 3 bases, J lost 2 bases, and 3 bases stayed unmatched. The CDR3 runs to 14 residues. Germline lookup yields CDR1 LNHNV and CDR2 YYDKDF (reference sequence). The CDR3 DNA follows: TGTGCCACCAGCAGCCTACAGGGGAACTATGGCTACACCTTC. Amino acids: CATSSLQGNYGYTF.

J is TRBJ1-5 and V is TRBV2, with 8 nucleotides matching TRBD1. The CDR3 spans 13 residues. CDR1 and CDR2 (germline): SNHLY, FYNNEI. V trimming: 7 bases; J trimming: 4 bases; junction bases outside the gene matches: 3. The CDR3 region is CASTWTGNQPQHF. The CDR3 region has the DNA TGTGCCAGCACCTGGACAGGGAATCAGCCCCAGCATTTT.

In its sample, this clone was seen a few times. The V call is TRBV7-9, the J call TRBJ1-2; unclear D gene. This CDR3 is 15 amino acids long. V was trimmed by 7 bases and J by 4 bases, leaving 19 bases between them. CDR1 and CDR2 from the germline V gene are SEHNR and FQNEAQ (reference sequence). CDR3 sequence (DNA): TGTGCCAGCACCCCTTGGCCTGCAGGTGGCTATGGCTACACCTTC. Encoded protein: CASTPWPAGGYGYTF. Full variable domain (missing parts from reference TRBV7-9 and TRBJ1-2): DTGVSQNPRHKITKRGQNVTFRCDPISEHNRLYWYRQTLGQGPEFLTYFQNEAQLEKSRLLSDRFSAERPKGSFSTLEIQRTEQGDSAMYLCASTPWPAGGYGYTFGSGTRLTVV.

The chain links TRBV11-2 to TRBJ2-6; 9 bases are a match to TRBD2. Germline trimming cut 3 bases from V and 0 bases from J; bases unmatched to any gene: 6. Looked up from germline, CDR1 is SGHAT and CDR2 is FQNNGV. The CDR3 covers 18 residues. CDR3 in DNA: TGTGCCAGCAGCTTCAGAATAGCGGGAGTCTCTGGGGCCAACGTCCTGACTTTC. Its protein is CASSFRIAGVSGANVLTF.

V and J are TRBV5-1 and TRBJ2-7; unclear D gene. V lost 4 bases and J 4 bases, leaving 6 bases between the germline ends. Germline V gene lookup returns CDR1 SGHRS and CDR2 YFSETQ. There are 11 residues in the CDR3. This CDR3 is CASSPTYEQYF. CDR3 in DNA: TGCGCCAGCAGCCCGACTTACGAGCAGTACTTC. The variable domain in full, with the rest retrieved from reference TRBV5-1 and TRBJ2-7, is KAGVTQTPRYLIKTRGQQVTLSCSPISGHRSVSWYQQTPGQGLQFLFEYFSETQRNKGNFPGRFSGRQFSNSRSEMNVSTLELGDSALYLCASSPTYEQYFGPGTRLTVT.

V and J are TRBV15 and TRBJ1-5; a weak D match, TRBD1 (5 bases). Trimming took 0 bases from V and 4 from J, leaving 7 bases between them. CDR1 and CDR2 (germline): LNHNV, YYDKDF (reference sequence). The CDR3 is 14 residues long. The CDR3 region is CATSRDGGNQPQHF. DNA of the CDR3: TGTGCCACCAGCAGAGATGGGGGGAATCAGCCCCAGCATTTT.

The chain's CDR3 is CASSPTRLNTDTQYF. The CDR3 DNA reads TGTGCCAGCAGCCCGACCAGACTAAACACAGATACGCAGTATTTT. The gene calls are TRBV7-3 and TRBJ2-3; possibly TRBD2 for D (5 bases). The V and J ends lost 5 bases and 2 bases respectively, with 14 bases between them. CDR1 SGHTA and CDR2 FQGTGA come from the germline V gene. The CDR3 has 15 amino acids.

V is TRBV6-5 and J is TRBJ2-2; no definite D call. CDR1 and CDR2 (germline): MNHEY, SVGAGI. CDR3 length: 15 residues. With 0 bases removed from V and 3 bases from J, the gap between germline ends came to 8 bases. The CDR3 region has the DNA TGTGCCAGCAGTTACTCCCCCCCTTACACCGGGGAGCTGTTTTTT. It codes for CASSYSPPYTGELFF.

CDR3 sequence: CASSLATFGTQYF. The CDR3 bases are TGTGCCAGCAGCTTGGCAACCTTCGGGACCCAGTACTTC. V and J are TRBV5-6 and TRBJ2-5; D is ambiguous. Trimming removed 0 bases from V and 7 bases from J, with 10 bases in between. Germline V lookup: CDR1 SGHDT, CDR2 YYEEEE. The CDR3 extends over 13 amino acids.

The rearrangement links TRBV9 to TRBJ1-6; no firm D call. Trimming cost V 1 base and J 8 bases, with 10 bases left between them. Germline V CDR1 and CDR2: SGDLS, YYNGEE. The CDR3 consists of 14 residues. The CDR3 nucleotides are TGTGCCAGCAGCGTATACTATGTAGATTCACCCCTCCACTTT. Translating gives CASSVYYVDSPLHF.

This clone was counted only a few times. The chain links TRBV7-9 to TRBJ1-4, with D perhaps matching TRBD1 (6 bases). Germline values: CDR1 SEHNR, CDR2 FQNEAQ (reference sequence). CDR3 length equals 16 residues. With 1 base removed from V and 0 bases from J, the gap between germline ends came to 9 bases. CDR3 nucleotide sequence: TGTGCCAGCAGCTTAGTTTGGACAGCAACTAATGAAAAACTGTTTTTT. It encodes CASSLVWTATNEKLFF.

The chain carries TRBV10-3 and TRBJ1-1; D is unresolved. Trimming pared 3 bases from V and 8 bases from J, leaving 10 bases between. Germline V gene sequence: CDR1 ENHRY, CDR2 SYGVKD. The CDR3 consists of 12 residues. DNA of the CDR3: TGTGCCATCAGTGATCCCGTACGGGAAGCTTTCTTT. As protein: CAISDPVREAFF.